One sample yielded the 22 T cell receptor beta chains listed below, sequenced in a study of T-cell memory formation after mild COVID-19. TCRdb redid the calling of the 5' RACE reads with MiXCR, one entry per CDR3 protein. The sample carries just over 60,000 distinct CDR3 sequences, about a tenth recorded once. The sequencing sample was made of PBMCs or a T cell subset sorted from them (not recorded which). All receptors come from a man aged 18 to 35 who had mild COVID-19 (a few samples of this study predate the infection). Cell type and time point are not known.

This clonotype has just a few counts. The CDR3 protein is CASRSRLQETQYF. The CDR3 nucleotides are TGTGCCAGCAGATCGCGATTACAAGAGACCCAGTACTTC. The V gene is TRBV7-9, the J gene TRBJ2-5; no clear D gene. Per germline, CDR1 SEHNR and CDR2 FQNEAQ (reference sequence). Trimming shortened V by 6 bases and J by 2 bases, and 10 bases separated the two germline ends. The CDR3 consists of 13 residues.

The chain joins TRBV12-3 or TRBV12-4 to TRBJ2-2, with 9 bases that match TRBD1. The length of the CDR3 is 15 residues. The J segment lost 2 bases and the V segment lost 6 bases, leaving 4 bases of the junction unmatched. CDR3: CASSPGQGNTGELFF. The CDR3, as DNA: TGTGCCAGCAGCCCGGGACAGGGTAACACCGGGGAGCTGTTTTTT.

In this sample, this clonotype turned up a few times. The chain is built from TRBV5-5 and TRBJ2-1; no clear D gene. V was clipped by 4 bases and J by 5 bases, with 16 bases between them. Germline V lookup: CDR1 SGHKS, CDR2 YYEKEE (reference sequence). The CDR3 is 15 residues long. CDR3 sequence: CASSPSFQSHNEQFF. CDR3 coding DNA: TGTGCCAGCAGCCCCAGTTTTCAGTCCCACAATGAGCAGTTCTTC.

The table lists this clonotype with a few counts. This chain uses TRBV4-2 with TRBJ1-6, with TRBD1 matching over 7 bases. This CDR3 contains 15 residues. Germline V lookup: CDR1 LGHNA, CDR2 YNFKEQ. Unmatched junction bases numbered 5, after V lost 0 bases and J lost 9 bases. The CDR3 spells CASSQDEGAASPLHF. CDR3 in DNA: TGTGCCAGCAGCCAAGATGAGGGGGCAGCTTCACCCCTCCACTTT.

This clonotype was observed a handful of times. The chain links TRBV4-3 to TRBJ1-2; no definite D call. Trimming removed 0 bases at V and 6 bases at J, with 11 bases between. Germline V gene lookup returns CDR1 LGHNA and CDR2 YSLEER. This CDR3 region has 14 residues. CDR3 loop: CASSQDQAWDGYTF. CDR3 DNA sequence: TGCGCCAGCAGCCAAGATCAGGCGTGGGATGGCTACACCTTC.

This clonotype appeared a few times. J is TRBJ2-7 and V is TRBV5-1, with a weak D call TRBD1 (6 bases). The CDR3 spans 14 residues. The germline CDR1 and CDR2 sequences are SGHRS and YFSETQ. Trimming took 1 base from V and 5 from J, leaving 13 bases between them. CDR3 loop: CASSLTGPWNEQYF. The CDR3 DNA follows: TGCGCCAGCAGCTTGACAGGGCCGTGGAACGAGCAGTACTTC.

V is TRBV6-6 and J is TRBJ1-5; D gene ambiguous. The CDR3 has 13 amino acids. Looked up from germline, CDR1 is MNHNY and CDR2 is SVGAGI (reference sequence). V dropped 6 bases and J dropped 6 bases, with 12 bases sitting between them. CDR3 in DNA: TGTGCCAGCAGCAACCGGGCGATTCAGCCCCAGCATTTT. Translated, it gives CASSNRAIQPQHF.

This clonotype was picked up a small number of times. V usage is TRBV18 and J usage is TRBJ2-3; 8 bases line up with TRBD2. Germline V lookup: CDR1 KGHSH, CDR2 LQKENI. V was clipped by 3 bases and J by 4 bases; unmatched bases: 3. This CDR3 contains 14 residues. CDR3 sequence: CASSPTSEADTQYF. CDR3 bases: TGTGCCAGCTCACCGACTAGCGAGGCAGATACGCAGTATTTT.

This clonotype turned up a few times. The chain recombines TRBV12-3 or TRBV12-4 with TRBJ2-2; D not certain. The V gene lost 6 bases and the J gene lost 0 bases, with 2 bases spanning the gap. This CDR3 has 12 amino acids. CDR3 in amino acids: CASRPNTGELFF. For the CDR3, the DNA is TGTGCCAGCAGACCGAACACCGGGGAGCTGTTTTTT.

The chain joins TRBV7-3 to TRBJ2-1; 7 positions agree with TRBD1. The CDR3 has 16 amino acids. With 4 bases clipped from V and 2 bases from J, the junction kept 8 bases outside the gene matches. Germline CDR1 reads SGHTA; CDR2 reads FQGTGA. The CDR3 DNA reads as TGTGCCAGCAGCTCGGGGACAGCCGGCCCCTACAATGAGCAGTTCTTC. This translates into CASSSGTAGPYNEQFF.

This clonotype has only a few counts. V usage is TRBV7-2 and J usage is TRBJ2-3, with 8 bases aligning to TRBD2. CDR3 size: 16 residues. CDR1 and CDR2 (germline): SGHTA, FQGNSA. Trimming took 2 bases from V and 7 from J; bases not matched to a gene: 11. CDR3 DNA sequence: TGTGCCAGCAGCTTACAGAGCGGGGGTCTCCTAAATACGCAGTATTTT. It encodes CASSLQSGGLLNTQYF.

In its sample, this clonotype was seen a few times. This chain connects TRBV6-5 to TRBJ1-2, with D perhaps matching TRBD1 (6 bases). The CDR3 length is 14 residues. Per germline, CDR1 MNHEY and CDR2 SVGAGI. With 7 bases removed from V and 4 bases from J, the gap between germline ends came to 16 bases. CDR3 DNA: TGTGCCAGCACCAACTTCCGAGGGGGCTATGGCTACACCTTC. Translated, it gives CASTNFRGGYGYTF.

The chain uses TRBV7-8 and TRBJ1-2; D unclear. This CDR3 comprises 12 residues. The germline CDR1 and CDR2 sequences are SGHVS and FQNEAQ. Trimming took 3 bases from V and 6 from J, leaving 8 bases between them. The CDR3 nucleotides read TGTGCCAGCAGCTTCAGGAGTGATGGCTACACCTTC. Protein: CASSFRSDGYTF.

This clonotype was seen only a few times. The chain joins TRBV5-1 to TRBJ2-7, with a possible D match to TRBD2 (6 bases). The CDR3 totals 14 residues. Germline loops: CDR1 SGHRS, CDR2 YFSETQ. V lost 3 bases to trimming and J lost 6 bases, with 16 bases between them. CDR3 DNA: TGCGCCAGCAGCTCGCCGCGGGGTAGGTGCGAGCAGTACGTC. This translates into CASSSPRGRCEQYV.

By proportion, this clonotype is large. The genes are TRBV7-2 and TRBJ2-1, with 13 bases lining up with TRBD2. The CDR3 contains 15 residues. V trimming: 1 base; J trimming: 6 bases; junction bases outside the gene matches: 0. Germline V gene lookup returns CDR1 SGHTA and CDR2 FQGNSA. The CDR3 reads CASSLGLAGGNEQFF. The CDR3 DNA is TGTGCCAGCAGCTTAGGACTAGCGGGGGGCAATGAGCAGTTCTTC. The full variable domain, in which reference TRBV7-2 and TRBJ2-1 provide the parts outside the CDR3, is GAGVSQSPSNKVTEKGKDVELRCDPISGHTALYWYRQSLGQGLEFLIYFQGNSAPDKSGLPSDRFSAERTGGSVSTLTIQRTQQEDSAVYLCASSLGLAGGNEQFFGPGTRLTVL.

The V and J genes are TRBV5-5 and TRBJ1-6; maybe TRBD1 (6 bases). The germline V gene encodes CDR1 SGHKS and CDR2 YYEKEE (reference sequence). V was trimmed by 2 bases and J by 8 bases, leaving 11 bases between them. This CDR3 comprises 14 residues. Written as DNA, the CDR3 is TGTGCCAGCAGCTTAGCACAGGGTGATTCACCCCTCCACTTT. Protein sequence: CASSLAQGDSPLHF.

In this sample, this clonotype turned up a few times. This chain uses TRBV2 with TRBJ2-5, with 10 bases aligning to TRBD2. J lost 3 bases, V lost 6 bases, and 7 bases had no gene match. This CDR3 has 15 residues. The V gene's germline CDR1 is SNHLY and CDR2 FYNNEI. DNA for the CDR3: TGTGCCAGCAGAGAAAAGCGGGGGGGCGAAGAGACCCAGTACTTC. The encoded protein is CASREKRGGEETQYF.

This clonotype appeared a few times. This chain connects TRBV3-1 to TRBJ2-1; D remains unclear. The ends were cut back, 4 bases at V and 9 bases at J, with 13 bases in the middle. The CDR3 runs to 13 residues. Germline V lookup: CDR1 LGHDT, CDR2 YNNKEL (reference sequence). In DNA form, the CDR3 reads TGTGCCAGCAGCCCCACCGGACGGATTGAGCAGTTCTTC. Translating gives CASSPTGRIEQFF.

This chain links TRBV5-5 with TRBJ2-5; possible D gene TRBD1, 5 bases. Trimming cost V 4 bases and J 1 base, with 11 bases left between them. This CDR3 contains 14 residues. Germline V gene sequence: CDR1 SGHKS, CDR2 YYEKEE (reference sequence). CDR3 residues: CASSIRTSQETQYF. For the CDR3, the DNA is TGTGCCAGCAGCATCCGGACAAGCCAAGAGACCCAGTACTTC.

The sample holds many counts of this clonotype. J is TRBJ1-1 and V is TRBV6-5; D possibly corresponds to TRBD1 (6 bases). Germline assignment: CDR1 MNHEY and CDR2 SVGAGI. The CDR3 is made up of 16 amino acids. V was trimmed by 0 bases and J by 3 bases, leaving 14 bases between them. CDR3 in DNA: TGTGCCAGCAGTTACTCAAAGGGGGGGGCCCACACTGAAGCTTTCTTT. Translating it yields CASSYSKGGAHTEAFF.

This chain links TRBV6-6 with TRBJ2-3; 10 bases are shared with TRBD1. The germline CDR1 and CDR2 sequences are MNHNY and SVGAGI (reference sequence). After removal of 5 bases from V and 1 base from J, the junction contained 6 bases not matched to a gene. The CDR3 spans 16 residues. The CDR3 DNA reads TGTGCCAGCAGTCCGCCGGGGACAGGGGGCACAGATACGCAGTATTTT. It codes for CASSPPGTGGTDTQYF.

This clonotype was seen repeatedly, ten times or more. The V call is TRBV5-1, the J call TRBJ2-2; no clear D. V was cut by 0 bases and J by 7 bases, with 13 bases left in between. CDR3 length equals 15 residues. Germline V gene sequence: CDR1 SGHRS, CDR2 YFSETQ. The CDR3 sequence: CASSLAGSRVGELFF. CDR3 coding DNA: TGCGCCAGCAGCTTGGCGGGTAGCAGAGTCGGGGAGCTGTTTTTT.